The clone carrying this T cell receptor beta chain showed up just a few times. Its antigen is unknown. This CDR3 spans 16 amino acids. The germline gives CDR1 SEHNR, CDR2 FQNEAQ (reference sequence). The ends were cut back, 4 bases at V and 2 bases at J, with 18 bases in the middle. The entry originates in a study of T cell repertoires in cytomegalovirus infection. Study-wide background: CMV epitopes that were recently identified and HLA-C-restricted were used alongside well-studied HLA-B-restricted ones.

Each CDR3 protein is one row after TCRdb ran MiXCR on the reads. Of about 830,000 distinct CDR3 sequences listed, 30% to 35% were seen once; the top ten hold around 12%. The gene calls are TRBV7-9 and TRBJ2-7; D is perhaps TRBD1 (5 bases). Source: cultured CD8+ T cells from PBMCs, taken from culture after CMV antigen stimulation. The sequence derives from a human donor in good health (CMV status not recorded). Some clones in this sample may be carry-over from other donors' samples. CDR3 residues: CASSYLSDSQTYEQYF. The CDR3, as DNA: TGTGCCAGCAGCTACCTCTCCGACAGCCAGACCTACGAGCAGTACTTC.